The clone carrying this T cell receptor beta chain has only a few counts. This record comes from a study of blood T cells in healthy people across ages. For the second PCR, which ran for about 7 to 11 cycles, a sample-barcoded 5' primer and a J-beta primer mix were used. TCRdb processed the 5' RACE reads anew with MiXCR; each CDR3 protein has one entry. The data show fewer than 750,000 distinct CDR3 sequences, around 50% seen once. Trimming took 6 bases from V and 0 from J; bases not matched to a gene: 10. The CDR3 covers 17 residues. The source of this sequence is a woman of 80 years or more in good health. Input material: blood. The J gene is TRBJ2-4, the V gene TRBV12-3 or TRBV12-4; 8 bases agree with TRBD1. The CDR3: CASRPSDRGLAKNIQYF. The CDR3 region has the DNA TGTGCCAGCAGACCTAGCGACAGGGGACTAGCCAAAAACATTCAGTACTTC.